The 14 T cell receptor beta chains given below trace back to one sample, sequenced in a study of a mutant IDH1 vaccine in newly diagnosed glioma. Sequenced by immunoSEQ multiplex PCR; TCRdb stores in-frame clones only, minus some. The sample lists about 58,000 clones, around four fifths occurring once. Indicated time point: week 5, during vaccination. In every dose of vaccine, 300 ug of mutant IDH1 20-mer peptide was given alongside topical imiquimod. No antigens are known for them. The source material was PBMCs, sampled from a glioma patient whose treatment included an IDH1 peptide vaccine. The receptor set was obtained from a woman aged 45-65 years with glioma.

The genes are TRBV27 and TRBJ1-4, with 8 bases aligning to TRBD1. Germline V lookup: CDR1 MNHEY, CDR2 SMNVEV (reference sequence). V lost 5 bases and J lost 3; bases outside the gene matches: 5. The CDR3 loop spans 15 amino acids. The CDR3 DNA reads as TGTGCCAGCAGTCAAACAGGGGGAGCTAATGAAAAACTGTTTTTT. Its protein is CASSQTGGANEKLFF. Looking up the rest from reference TRBV27 and TRBJ1-4 gives the full variable domain: EAQVTQNPRYLITVTGKKLTVTCSQNMNHEYMSWYRQDPGLGLRQIYYSMNVEVTDKGDVPEGYKVSRKEKRNFPLILESPSPNQTSLYFCASSQTGGANEKLFFGSGTQLSVL.

This clone was observed once. The gene calls are TRBV5-4 and TRBJ2-1; D perhaps matches TRBD1 (6 bases). This CDR3 has 15 amino acids. The germline CDR1 and CDR2 sequences are SGHNT and YYREEE (reference sequence). The V end was cut by 4 bases, the J end by 0 bases, with 11 bases between. This CDR3 is CASSKLTGSYNEQFF. The CDR3, as DNA: TGTGCCAGCAGCAAACTGACAGGCTCCTACAATGAGCAGTTCTTC.

The chain couples TRBV5-5 to TRBJ1-1, with D unresolved. From germline, CDR1 is SGHKS and CDR2 YYEKEE (reference sequence). Trimming left V 0 bases short and J 3 bases short, with 3 bases between. This CDR3 spans 12 amino acids. The CDR3: CASSLADTEAFF. The CDR3 nucleotides read TGTGCCAGCAGCTTGGCCGACACTGAAGCTTTCTTT.

This chain uses TRBV7-2 with TRBJ1-5, with 8 bases aligning to TRBD1. There are 17 residues in the CDR3. J was trimmed by 0 bases and V by 1 base; bases with no gene match: 5. The germline V gene encodes CDR1 SGHTA and CDR2 FQGNSA. The DNA of the CDR3 is TGTGCCAGCAGCTTAGATCCAGGGGGCTATAGCAATCAGCCCCAGCATTTT. Protein product: CASSLDPGGYSNQPQHF.

This chain uses TRBV6-1 with TRBJ1-2, with D unclear. The V and J ends lost 2 bases and 4 bases respectively, with 11 bases between them. The CDR3 is made up of 14 amino acids. CDR1 MNHNS and CDR2 SASEGT come from the germline V gene. The CDR3 coding sequence is TGTGCCAGCAGTGAACTCGGTCAGTTCTATGGCTACACCTTC. Its protein product is CASSELGQFYGYTF.

Here the CDR3 reads CAISDLVGNEKLFF. The CDR3 coding sequence is TGTGCCATCAGTGATTTGGTTGGTAATGAAAAACTGTTTTTT. This rearrangement joins TRBV10-3 to TRBJ1-4; D is uncertain. V lost 3 bases and J lost 4, with 9 bases in between. CDR1 is ENHRY and CDR2 is SYGVKD in the germline V gene. CDR3 length: 14 residues.

This clone has only one observation. V and J are TRBV7-2 and TRBJ1-2; D gene ambiguous. Germline-derived CDR1 and CDR2 are SGHTA and FQGNSA. Trimming left V 6 bases short and J 0 bases short, with 5 bases between. The CDR3 is made up of 12 amino acids. This CDR3 is CASRGANYGYTF. In DNA form, the CDR3 reads TGTGCCAGCAGAGGCGCTAACTATGGCTACACCTTC.

The rearrangement links TRBV5-4 to TRBJ2-7; D gene unclear. The CDR3 runs to 12 residues. Germline V CDR1 and CDR2: SGHNT, YYREEE (reference sequence). The V end was cut by 2 bases, the J end by 7 bases, with 10 bases between. The CDR3 here is CASSLPAREQYF. CDR3 DNA sequence: TGTGCCAGCAGCTTACCGGCAAGGGAGCAGTACTTC.

V is TRBV7-3 and J is TRBJ2-7; 9 bases map to TRBD2. This CDR3 is 14 amino acids long. In germline, CDR1 is SGHTA, CDR2 FQGTGA. Unmatched junction bases numbered 6, after V lost 2 bases and J lost 7 bases. For the CDR3, the DNA is TGTGCCAGCAGCTTAGGGGCGGGGGGGCAGGAGCAGTACTTC. Encoded protein: CASSLGAGGQEQYF.

The chain joins TRBV6-1 to TRBJ1-5, with TRBD1 as a possible D gene (5 bases). The ends were cut back, 6 bases at V and 1 base at J, with 10 bases in the middle. There are 14 residues in the CDR3. The germline V gene encodes CDR1 MNHNS and CDR2 SASEGT. CDR3 sequence: CASSPRGSNQPQHF. In DNA form, the CDR3 reads TGTGCCAGCAGCCCCCGGGGCAGCAATCAGCCCCAGCATTTT.

V usage is TRBV7-2 and J usage is TRBJ2-7; 9 nucleotides line up with TRBD2. Trimming at V came to 5 bases and at J to 2 bases, leaving 7 bases not matched to a gene. CDR3 size: 15 residues. In germline, CDR1 is SGHTA, CDR2 FQGNSA. CDR3 coding DNA: TGTGCCAGCAGCCCCGGTGCGGGGGGGGCCTACGAGCAGTACTTC. Protein sequence: CASSPGAGGAYEQYF.

The J gene is TRBJ2-1, the V gene TRBV30; 11 bases line up with TRBD2. Trimming removed 3 bases from V and 2 bases from J; junction bases left unmatched: 0. The length of the CDR3 is 14 residues. The germline V gene has CDR1 GTSNPN and CDR2 SVGIG (reference sequence). In DNA form, the CDR3 reads TGTGCCTGGAGACTAGCGGGGGCCTACAATGAGCAGTTCTTC. It is translated as CAWRLAGAYNEQFF. Full variable domain (remainder filled in from reference TRBV30 and TRBJ2-1): SQTIHQWPATLVQPVGSPLSLECTVEGTSNPNLYWYRQAAGRGLQLLFYSVGIGQISSEVPQNLSASRPQDRQFILSSKKLLLSDSGFYLCAWRLAGAYNEQFFGPGTRLTVL.

The genes are TRBV5-8 and TRBJ1-2, with D possibly matching TRBD1 (6 bases). Per germline, CDR1 SGHTS and CDR2 YDEGEE. V lost 4 bases and J 9 bases, leaving 19 bases between the germline ends. This CDR3 region has 14 residues. The CDR3 nucleotides read TGTGCCAGCAGCCAGGGGACCGCCGACTTGAGCTACACCTTC. This encodes CASSQGTADLSYTF.

V usage is TRBV27 and J usage is TRBJ1-2, with 12 bases matching TRBD1. The trim removed 6 bases at V and 6 bases at J, leaving 11 bases unmatched. This CDR3 has 16 residues. From germline, CDR1 is MNHEY and CDR2 SMNVEV (reference sequence). The CDR3 here is CASSSGTGGAYDGYTF. CDR3 sequence (DNA): TGTGCCAGCAGCTCCGGGACAGGGGGCGCATACGATGGCTACACCTTC.